This paragraph covers one T cell receptor beta chain sequence. What it binds is not known. The entry originates in a study of shared clonotypes between healthy human individuals. The study ran the assay at deep level. In the authors' workflow: Filtering differed, since immunoSEQ gave only junction sequences and no quality scores. The assay was immunoSEQ multiplex PCR, and TCRdb's table has in-frame clones only and misses some. The V and J calls and clone size come from that table; D and trimming were worked out from the DNA. The sample includes around 2.1 million clones, almost 96% seen only once; the top ten take about 0.13%. V lost 5 bases to trimming and J lost 1 base, with 14 bases between them. This CDR3 contains 15 residues. In germline, CDR1 is MNHEY, CDR2 SVGAGI. Study-level points and caveats: In this cohort, only blood was sampled, and tissue repertoires likely differ. The four-donor shared clonotypes exceeded non-shared clonotypes in generation probability, with non-shared ones scoring lower.

This receptor was identified in a young man in good health. Specimen: naive CD4+ T cells sorted from blood. Subset noted: CD45RA+ positively selected. The chain joins TRBV6-5 to TRBJ2-5, with D maybe TRBD1 (5 bases). CDR3 in amino acids: CASSRVGATQETQYF. CDR3 coding DNA: TGTGCCAGCAGTAGGGTAGGGGCAACCCAAGAGACCCAGTACTTC.